The rows below give T cell receptor beta chains drawn from one sample of a study of shared clonotypes between healthy human individuals. Data came from immunoSEQ multiplex PCR; TCRdb stores just in-frame clones and leaves some out. The sample has a few million clones, approximately 93% seen once. Material: naive CD4+ T cells from PBMCs. These receptors originate from a man aged 18 to 30 in good health. Some clones in this sample may be carry-over from other donors' samples. Both conserved end residues are trimmed from each CDR3. Each record gives: V gene, clone size, J gene, CDR3 protein. Size values are once, few and many counts, or a class for expanded clones, and some rows have none.

TRBV5-1	.	TRBJ1-2	ASSPRQGAGYGYT
TRBV7-2	.	TRBJ2-7	ASSFLAASYEQY
TRBV7-3	.	TRBJ2-5	ASSLGVLAGGGARETQY
TRBV19	.	TRBJ2-1	ASSASGRSNEQF
TRBV15	.	TRBJ1-2	ATSEGQLTYYGYT
TRBV2	.	TRBJ1-1	ASSVRPMNTEAF
TRBV29-1	.	TRBJ2-1	SVSRGNDEQF
TRBV7-9	.	TRBJ1-3	ASSLLGSGNTIY
TRBV11-2	.	TRBJ1-1	ASSSHRGDEAF
TRBV5-4	.	TRBJ1-1	ASSRDRVAHPYYEAF
TRBV5-5	.	TRBJ1-5	ASSLVASHQPQH
TRBV6-6	once	TRBJ2-1	ASSYTGGRREQF
TRBV5-1	.	TRBJ2-5	ASNWGLAGVQETQY
TRBV5-1	.	TRBJ2-7	ASSPKTGVGYEQY
TRBV10-3	.	TRBJ1-5	AISESVDSQPQH
TRBV2	.	TRBJ1-1	ASRPMRGGKKAAEAF
TRBV29-1	.	TRBJ1-2	SVVAGTYGYT
TRBV5-4	.	TRBJ2-3	ASSRAFNTDTQY
TRBV7-7	.	TRBJ2-2	ASSLSLNTGELF
TRBV6-5	.	TRBJ1-5	ASSPALSNNQPQH
TRBV15	once	TRBJ1-4	ATAGGTWREKLF
TRBV30	.	TRBJ2-7	AWSVHGGSYEQY
TRBV5-1	.	TRBJ2-6	ASSPIAGANVLT
TRBV7-2	.	TRBJ1-2	ASSSSGGFYGYT
TRBV27	.	TRBJ2-2	ASSFPRTGNTGELF
TRBV2	.	TRBJ1-5	ASTERENQPQH
TRBV5-1	.	TRBJ2-7	ASSPGRPDTYEQY
TRBV10-3	.	TRBJ2-1	AISDDLTEQF
TRBV9	.	TRBJ2-2	ASSTLPGTSANTGELF
TRBV5-1	once	TRBJ2-5	ASSLVPGPAQETQY
TRBV18	.	TRBJ1-1	ASSLGQTQHTEAF
TRBV14	.	TRBJ1-4	ASSQGSYGAGEKLF
TRBV30	.	TRBJ2-1	AWSLRGRKGDEQF
TRBV19	.	TRBJ2-7	ASSIGGATYEQY
TRBV5-4	.	TRBJ2-1	ASSLAQGSYNEQF
TRBV28	.	TRBJ2-7	ASTSLQGLSYEQY
TRBV4-3	few	TRBJ2-1	ASSQRTSGKSYNEQF
TRBV7-6	.	TRBJ2-7	ASSPLTAGTEAYEQY
TRBV18	.	TRBJ1-1	ASSPPTDRGLNTEAF
TRBV18	.	TRBJ1-4	ASSPIAGSTNEKLF
TRBV6-6	.	TRBJ1-5	ASKGPGGFNQPQH
TRBV15	.	TRBJ1-2	ATSGWDRYGYT
TRBV7-6	.	TRBJ2-1	ASSATSGPTYNEQF
TRBV25-1	.	TRBJ2-3	ASRHPSLTDTQY